This TCR beta chain derives from a study of shared clonotypes between healthy human individuals. Here immunoSEQ multiplex PCR was the method, and the copy in TCRdb shows in-frame clones only, minus some. The sample includes more than 550,000 clones, 92% seen only once; the top ten take more than 20%. In the naive CD8 group, cells lacked CD45RO and were positively selected for CCR7, so terminally differentiated effector memory CD45RA+ cells were left out. Donors were healthy HIV-negative adults without recently reported acute infections or vaccinations. The V gene's germline CDR1 is SGHVS and CDR2 FNYEAQ. The CDR3 has 18 residues. With V trimmed by 5 bases and J by 2 bases, 12 bases remained unmatched.

This sequence originates from a man aged 30 to 39 in good health. The chain joins TRBV7-6 to TRBJ1-5; 10 bases are a match to TRBD1. Sequencing was done on a sample of naive CD8+ T cells sorted from blood. CDR3 sequence: CASSIRDRGNLCNQPQHF. CDR3 DNA sequence: TGTGCCAGCAGCATCCGGGACAGGGGAAATCTTTGCAATCAGCCCCAGCATTTT.